The entry below gives a single T cell receptor beta chain sequence along with its context. Antigen: not known. The data were taken from a study of cytomegalovirus exposure and HLA in healthy donors. Findings and caveats of the study: When the data were analyzed later, several of the most significant clusters appeared to be linked to common viral pathogens. High specificity and sensitivity for cytomegalovirus status were reported for the classifier. A later analysis, which compared TCR beta chains of equal frequency, found the HLA-associated ones more clonally expanded.

CDR3 length: 15 amino acids. V lost 5 bases, J lost 4 bases, and 4 bases stayed unmatched. CDR1 is SGHTA and CDR2 is FQGTGA in the germline V gene. In the PCR, 60 Vbeta and 13 Jbeta primers were used. The assay was immunoSEQ multiplex PCR, and TCRdb's table has in-frame clones only and misses some. The sample lists approximately 150,000 clones; 70% to 90% were seen once. The clonotype comes from a woman between 25 and 40 years old in good health and CMV-seronegative. The sample was PBMCs. The chain has TRBV7-3 and TRBJ2-1; 11 bases map to TRBD2. The CDR3 loop reads CASSLGTSGYNEQFF. DNA of the CDR3: TGTGCCAGCAGCCTCGGGACTAGCGGTTACAATGAGCAGTTCTTC. The full variable domain, completed using reference TRBV7-3 and TRBJ2-1, is GAGVSQTPSNKVTEKGKYVELRCDPISGHTALYWYRQSLGQGPEFLIYFQGTGAADDSGLPNDRFFAVRPEGSVSTLKIQRTERGDSAVYLCASSLGTSGYNEQFFGPGTRLTVL.